The rows below give T cell receptor beta chains drawn from one sample of a study of siplizumab effects on memory and regulatory T cells. Sequencing was performed with immunoSEQ multiplex PCR; in TCRdb, only in-frame clones are kept and a portion is missing. Here the sample spans 80,000 to 95,000 clones, around 95% being singletons. Source material: CD8+ T cells sorted from blood. These receptors originate from a human donor in good health. CDR3s include the opening cysteine and the closing phenylalanine or tryptophan. The order of the fields is J gene, V gene, CDR3 protein.

NA,TRBV5-4,CASSFGTGAYEQYF
TRBJ1-5,TRBV4-1,CASSQDRGENQPQHF
TRBJ2-2,TRBV11-3,CASSLDRAGNTGELFF
TRBJ2-1,TRBV9,CASNERGTYNEQFF
TRBJ2-1,TRBV6-5,CASSYSVGERGDEQFF
NA,TRBV7-9,CASSPPAGNPGDEQYF
TRBJ2-7,TRBV14,CASTGGIPYEQYF
TRBJ1-1,TRBV6-6,CASSYAGENTEAFF
TRBJ1-1,TRBV30,CASTGGKNTEAFF
TRBJ2-1,TRBV2,CASGANEQFF
TRBJ2-1,TRBV5-8,CASSFDSGTGGFYEQFF